Below are 19 T cell receptor beta chains sequenced from a single sample in a study of blood T cell repertoires in COVID-19 (dated by TCRdb to 2019 to 2021). Libraries were prepared through the immunoSEQ multiplex PCR assay. Drawn from immuneACCESS, this table holds only the in-frame rearrangements with V and J called that TCRdb kept. Clones are partly lost; checked studies trace under half to an unresolved V gene and leave the rest unexplained. For this sample the table gives approximately 150,000 clones, of which roughly 86% were detected only once. The ten biggest clones cover about 1.7% of the sample. Sequenced material: peripheral blood. Receptors originate from a man between 65 and 79 years old with acute or convalescent COVID-19.

The chain recombines TRBV28 with TRBJ2-7; tentatively, D is TRBD1 (5 bases). Germline V gene lookup returns CDR1 MDHEN and CDR2 SYDVKM. Deletions cut 8 bases from V and 2 bases from J, with 16 bases between. The CDR3 has 14 residues. In DNA form, the CDR3 reads TGTGCCAGCTTTCCAGGGTTTACGGCCTACGAGCAGTACTTC. Translating gives CASFPGFTAYEQYF.

This rearrangement joins TRBV6-5 to TRBJ2-7; maybe TRBD2 (6 bases). The V gene's germline CDR1 is MNHEY and CDR2 SVGAGI. Trimming left V 5 bases short and J 7 bases short, with 18 bases between. There are 14 residues in the CDR3. The CDR3 region has the DNA TGTGCCAGCAGTCCTTATGCGGGGCTTGGAGAGCAGTACTTC. Translating gives CASSPYAGLGEQYF.

The rearrangement joins TRBV10-3 to TRBJ1-6; D perhaps matches TRBD1 (6 bases). Trimming removed 6 bases from V and 5 bases from J, with 14 bases in between. CDR1 ENHRY and CDR2 SYGVKD come from the germline V gene. This CDR3 is built from 15 residues. Written as DNA, the CDR3 is TGTGCCATCAGGGTTACAGGGAACGATAATTCACCCCTCCACTTT. It yields the protein CAIRVTGNDNSPLHF.

This chain connects TRBV5-1 to TRBJ1-4, with D tentatively TRBD1 (5 bases). Per germline, CDR1 SGHRS and CDR2 YFSETQ. The CDR3 has 16 residues. V lost 0 bases and J lost 5, with 14 bases in between. CDR3 in amino acids: CASSLAPTGMNEKLFF. In nucleotides, the CDR3 is TGCGCCAGCAGCTTGGCCCCTACAGGCATGAATGAAAAACTGTTTTTT.

CDR3 in DNA: TGTGCCAGCAGTTTGGCAGGGGATCAGCCCCAGCATTTT. This codes for CASSLAGDQPQHF. This chain links TRBV12-3 or TRBV12-4 with TRBJ1-5; D may be TRBD1 (6 bases). Trimming pared 3 bases from V and 5 bases from J, leaving 8 bases between. This CDR3 has 13 amino acids.

The chain joins TRBV14 to TRBJ2-5, with D unclear. Trimming removed 0 bases from V and 0 bases from J, with 5 bases in between. In germline, CDR1 is SGHDN, CDR2 FVKESK. This CDR3 comprises 14 residues. As DNA, the CDR3 is TGTGCCAGCAGCCAAGATCAGAACCAAGAGACCCAGTACTTC. It yields the protein CASSQDQNQETQYF.

In nucleotides, the CDR3 is TGTGCCAGCAGCCGGACTAGCGGGATTGAGAACATTCAGTACTTC. Its protein product is CASSRTSGIENIQYF. V gene TRBV28 combines with J gene TRBJ2-4; 12 positions match TRBD2. The CDR3 runs 15 residues. V trimming: 6 bases; J trimming: 7 bases; junction bases outside the gene matches: 7. CDR1 and CDR2 from the germline V gene are MDHEN and SYDVKM.

CDR3 in amino acids: CASRVDRGANYGYTF. The CDR3 DNA reads TGTGCCAGCAGAGTAGACAGGGGGGCTAACTATGGCTACACCTTC. The rearrangement joins TRBV2 to TRBJ1-2; 9 nucleotides match TRBD1. The V and J ends lost 6 bases and 0 bases, in that order; junction bases with no gene match: 5. This CDR3 is built from 15 residues. Germline V lookup: CDR1 SNHLY, CDR2 FYNNEI.

This clone was seen a single time. CDR3 amino acids: CASRTHGGNEKLFF. Written as DNA, the CDR3 is TGTGCCAGTAGGACCCACGGGGGGAATGAAAAACTGTTTTTT. The V gene is TRBV19, the J gene TRBJ1-4; possibly TRBD1 for D (5 bases). Per the germline V gene, CDR1 is LNHDA and CDR2 is SQIVND (reference sequence). V lost 6 bases to trimming and J lost 5 bases, with 13 bases between them. The CDR3 covers 14 residues.

This clone appeared a single time. The CDR3 DNA is TGTGCCTGGAGTGAGGCGGCAGATACGCAGTATTTT. Its translation: CAWSEAADTQYF. The chain has TRBV30 and TRBJ2-3; no clear D gene. The CDR3 extends over 12 amino acids. Between the trimmed V and J ends, which lost 1 base and 4 bases, there was a span of 6 bases. Germline CDR1 and CDR2: GTSNPN and SVGIG (reference sequence).

The chain recombines TRBV7-2 with TRBJ1-2; TRBD1 matches at 7 bases. The CDR3 spans 13 residues. After removal of 5 bases from V and 4 bases from J, the junction contained 4 bases not matched to a gene. The germline CDR1 and CDR2 sequences are SGHTA and FQGNSA. The CDR3 DNA reads as TGTGCCAGCAGCACTAGGGACAGCTATGGCTACACCTTC. Protein: CASSTRDSYGYTF.

The rearrangement uses TRBV2 and TRBJ1-4; D is unresolved. Germline values: CDR1 SNHLY, CDR2 FYNNEI. Trimming pared 4 bases from V and 3 bases from J, leaving 6 bases between. The length of the CDR3 is 13 residues. CDR3 protein: CASSGEANEKLFF. The CDR3 DNA follows: TGTGCCAGCAGTGGAGAGGCTAATGAAAAACTGTTTTTT.

This chain uses TRBV7-9 with TRBJ1-1; D remains ambiguous. The CDR3 is made up of 12 amino acids. Germline-derived CDR1 and CDR2 are SEHNR and FQNEAQ (reference sequence). Trimming pared 1 base from V and 10 bases from J, leaving 10 bases between. This CDR3 is CASSLVENLAFF. CDR3 DNA sequence: TGTGCCAGCAGCTTAGTTGAGAATTTAGCTTTCTTT.

The rearrangement joins TRBV5-4 to TRBJ2-7, with 7 bases that match TRBD1. Germline loops: CDR1 SGHNT, CDR2 YYREEE (reference sequence). The CDR3 has 13 amino acids. The ends lost 2 bases at V and 2 bases at J; junction bases unmatched: 1. The CDR3 is CASSLTGAYEQYF. As DNA, the CDR3 is TGTGCCAGCAGCTTAACAGGGGCCTACGAGCAGTACTTC.

The CDR3 sequence: CAWSSGTSVVGTGELFF. In DNA, the CDR3 is TGTGCCTGGAGTTCCGGGACTAGCGTAGTCGGCACCGGGGAGCTGTTTTTT. The gene calls are TRBV30 and TRBJ2-2; 10 bases map to TRBD2. V was clipped by 2 bases and J by 4 bases; unmatched bases: 10. CDR3 length: 17 amino acids. Germline V gives CDR1 GTSNPN, CDR2 SVGIG (reference sequence).

This sequence joins TRBV10-2 and TRBJ2-7, with 7 positions matching TRBD2. Trimming at V came to 6 bases and at J to 0 bases, leaving 5 bases not matched to a gene. Germline loops: CDR1 WSHSY, CDR2 SAAADI. The CDR3 extends over 14 amino acids. The CDR3: CASRWERDSYEQYF. DNA for the CDR3: TGCGCCAGCAGGTGGGAGCGGGACTCCTACGAGCAGTACTTC.

V gene TRBV19 combines with J gene TRBJ1-5, with 10 bases aligning to TRBD1. Per the germline V gene, CDR1 is LNHDA and CDR2 is SQIVND (reference sequence). This CDR3 is 18 amino acids long. The V and J ends lost 6 bases and 3 bases, in that order; junction bases with no gene match: 14. The chain's CDR3 is CASRKPGQGNPLNQPQHF. CDR3 nucleotides: TGTGCCAGTAGGAAACCGGGACAGGGGAACCCACTCAATCAGCCCCAGCATTTT.

This clone was seen only a few times. The chain uses TRBV5-1 and TRBJ2-7, with D tentatively TRBD1 (6 bases). The CDR3 loop spans 14 amino acids. The germline V gene has CDR1 SGHRS and CDR2 YFSETQ. The V and J ends lost 0 bases and 2 bases respectively, with 9 bases between them. CDR3 DNA sequence: TGCGCCAGCAGCTTGGTGTCAGGGGCCTACGAGCAGTACTTC. Amino acids: CASSLVSGAYEQYF.

The chain links TRBV6-5 to TRBJ1-2; TRBD1 is a possible D gene (5 bases). Per the germline V gene, CDR1 is MNHEY and CDR2 is SVGAGI. This CDR3 region has 11 residues. The V end lost 6 bases, the J end lost 10 bases, and 12 bases lay between the germline ends. The CDR3 region is CASRALGAYTF. In DNA, the CDR3 is TGTGCCAGCAGAGCCTTAGGGGCCTACACCTTC.